Described below is a single TCR beta chain sequence and its context. This clone was counted a few times. Its specific antigen is unknown. Base qualities were left out, and no much larger clone turns up one base away. The collaborating institutions used their own protocols to collect whole blood in K2EDTA tubes. For TCRbeta analysis, collaborator samples were shipped as frozen whole blood, as isolated PBMCs, or as DNA extracted from either sample type. This sample is drawn from a study of blood T cell repertoires in COVID-19 (dated by TCRdb to 2020 to 2021). In the study overall: Samples from collaborators originated in the United States, Italy and Spain and spanned both the acute and convalescent phases of COVID-19. The material from the prospective study consisted of cDNA or gDNA derived from T cells, B-cell-depleted T cells, or PBMCs. The repertoires were made available in a free public database intended to serve as a resource for research on the immune response to SARS-CoV-2. Samples came from the ongoing ImmuneRACE study (first 160 participants) plus 1,254 subjects from 6 global collaborators. Where HLA class I and class II types were available, the types were taken from metadata supplied by the sample provider, not from assay-based typing. The sample metadata nearly always contained a de-identified subject ID, COVID-19 status, age in years and sex. The dataset comprised deeply sampled blood TCRbeta repertoires from subjects exposed to, actively infected with, or recovered from COVID-19.

The germline V gene supplies CDR1 SGHVS and CDR2 FQNEAQ. The V end loses 3 bases and the J end loses 0 bases, and a stretch of 10 bases separates them. The cysteine opens and the phenylalanine closes a CDR3 of 15 amino acids. Just CDR3 DNA is preserved here, 45 bases in frame from base 1. Broader findings and caveats from the paper: The amount of clinical and demographic metadata varied by source and participant and was provided uncurated.

TCRbeta CDR3 regions were amplified from genomic DNA by means of the immunoSEQ Assay, a bias-controlled multiplex PCR. As for how the authors treated the data: The number of nucleated cells in each sample was estimated by amplification of reference gene primers within the assay. Sequence reads were collapsed and filtered to measure the absolute abundance of every unique TCRbeta CDR3 rearrangement. For each sample, productive Simpson clonality was calculated as the square root of Simpson's diversity index across productive rearrangements. This is the immuneACCESS table as TCRdb keeps it, with only in-frame sequences that have V and J called. A part of the clones is gone; compared with another copy, unresolved V genes explain less than half, and the rest is unexplained. For V, J and clone size, that table is used; D and trimming come from the DNA. The sample includes 98,000 or so clones, with about four fifths observed a single time. In total, the top ten clones hold approximately 3.4% of the sample.

This receptor chain uses TRBV7-8 and TRBJ2-3; a weak D assignment points to TRBD2 (5 bases agree). The sample consisted of peripheral blood. This TCR came from a woman over 75 with active or convalescent COVID-19. The CDR3 here reads CASSFRPGSTDTQYF. The bases read TGTGCCAGCAGCTTCCGGCCGGGAAGCACAGATACGCAGTATTTT.